The rows below give T cell receptor beta chains drawn from one sample of a study of T cells in Graves' hyperthyroidism and ophthalmopathy. One entry per CDR3 protein results from TCRdb running MiXCR on the multiplex PCR reads. The table has more than 300,000 distinct CDR3 sequences, roughly a sixth seen once. What was sequenced was blood. The source is a woman under 40 with Graves' hyperthyroidism that later progressed to Graves' ophthalmopathy. Each CDR3 is given with its conserved first and last residue. The D gene is left open where the match is weak. A row's size may be missing; if present it is once, few, many or a size class.

>TRBD1|TRBJ2-4|many|TRBV28
CASSSNRGMFDLAKNIQYF
TGTGCCAGCAGTTCCAACAGGGGAATGTTTGATCTGGCCAAAAACATTCAGTACTTC
>-|TRBJ1-1|many|TRBV10-2
CASMSTGTEAFF
TGCGCCAGCATGAGTACGGGGACTGAAGCTTTCTTT
>-|TRBJ2-7|few|TRBV2
CASMAGSSYEQYF
TGTGCCAGCATGGCGGGGAGCTCCTACGAGCAGTACTTC
>TRBD1|TRBJ1-5|many|TRBV6-1
CASSEQGAGQPQHF
TGTGCCAGCAGTGAACAGGGGGCTGGTCAGCCCCAGCATTTT
>TRBD1|TRBJ1-5|many|TRBV25-1
CASSPDRASNQPQHF
TGTGCCAGCAGTCCCGACAGGGCAAGCAATCAGCCCCAGCATTTT
>TRBD1|TRBJ2-1|-|TRBV7-9
CASSPSGGAKFF
TGTGCCAGCAGCCCATCAGGGGGCGCGAAGTTCTTC
>-|TRBJ1-2|many|TRBV12-3/TRBV12-4
CASSEVGYGYTF
TGTGCCAGCAGCGAAGTGGGCTATGGCTACACCTTC
>TRBD2|TRBJ2-1|-|TRBV4-1
CASSRKHGTSDYNEQFF
TGCGCCAGCAGCCGAAAACACGGGACTAGCGACTACAATGAGCAGTTCTTC
>-|TRBJ2-2|-|TRBV7-9
CASSLEAGTGELFF
TGTGCCAGCAGCTTAGAGGCGGGCACCGGGGAGCTGTTTTTT
>-|TRBJ2-7|many|TRBV28
CASSPAEGIYEQYF
TGTGCCAGCAGTCCCGCGGAGGGGATCTACGAGCAGTACTTC
>TRBD2|TRBJ2-1|many|TRBV2
CASIQRLAGANEQFF
TGTGCCAGCATTCAACGCCTAGCGGGAGCAAATGAGCAGTTCTTC
>-|TRBJ1-6|many|TRBV2
CASSSIYNSPLHF
TGTGCCAGCAGCAGCATCTATAATTCACCCCTCCACTTT
>TRBD1|TRBJ1-3|many|TRBV12-3/TRBV12-4
CASSIRDSFSGNTIYF
TGTGCCAGCAGTATCCGGGACAGCTTCTCTGGAAACACCATATATTTT
>-|TRBJ2-7|many|TRBV12-3/TRBV12-4
CASSVTGLPDEQYF
TGTGCCAGCAGCGTGACCGGACTTCCGGACGAGCAGTACTTC
>-|TRBJ2-1|many|TRBV27
CASSRSRSSYNEQFF
TGTGCCAGCAGTCGTAGCCGGAGCTCCTACAATGAGCAGTTCTTC
>-|TRBJ1-4|many|TRBV6-1
CASSEARDEKLFF
TGTGCCAGCAGTGAAGCCCGGGATGAAAAACTGTTTTTT
>-|TRBJ2-5|many|TRBV3-1
CASSQAIEQETQYF
TGTGCCAGCAGCCAAGCGATCGAACAAGAGACCCAGTACTTC
>-|TRBJ1-6|many|TRBV14
CASSQFGYTGTLHF
TGTGCCAGCAGCCAATTTGGATATACAGGGACCCTCCACTTT